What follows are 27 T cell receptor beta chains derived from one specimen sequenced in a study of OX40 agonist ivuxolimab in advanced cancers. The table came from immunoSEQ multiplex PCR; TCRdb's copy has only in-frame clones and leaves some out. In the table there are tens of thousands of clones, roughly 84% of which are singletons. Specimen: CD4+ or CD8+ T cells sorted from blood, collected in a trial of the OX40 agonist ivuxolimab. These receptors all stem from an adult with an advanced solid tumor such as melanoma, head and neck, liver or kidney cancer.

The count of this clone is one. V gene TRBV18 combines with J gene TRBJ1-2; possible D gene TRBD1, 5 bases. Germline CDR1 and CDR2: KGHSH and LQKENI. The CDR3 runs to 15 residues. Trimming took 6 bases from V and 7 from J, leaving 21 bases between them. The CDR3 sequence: CASSTTTGTQVGYTF. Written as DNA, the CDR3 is TGTGCCAGCTCGACCACAACCGGGACCCAGGTTGGCTACACCTTC. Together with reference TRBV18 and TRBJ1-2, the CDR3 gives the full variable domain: NAGVMQNPRHLVRRRGQEARLRCSPMKGHSHVYWYRQLPEEGLKFMVYLQKENIIDESGMPKERFSAEFPKEGPSILRIQQVVRGDSAAYFCASSTTTGTQVGYTFGSGTRLTVV.

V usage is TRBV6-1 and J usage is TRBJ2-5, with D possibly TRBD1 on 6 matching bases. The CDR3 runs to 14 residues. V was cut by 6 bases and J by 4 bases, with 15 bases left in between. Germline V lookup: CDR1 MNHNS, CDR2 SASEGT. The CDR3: CASSPGPRGETQYF. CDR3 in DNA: TGTGCCAGCAGCCCGGGACCCAGGGGAGAGACCCAGTACTTC.

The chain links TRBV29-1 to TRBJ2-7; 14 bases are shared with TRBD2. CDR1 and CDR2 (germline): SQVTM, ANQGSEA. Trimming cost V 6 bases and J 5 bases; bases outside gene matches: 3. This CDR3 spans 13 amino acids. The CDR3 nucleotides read TGCAGCGTGGGGACTAGCGGGAGCCACGAGCAGTACTTC. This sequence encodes CSVGTSGSHEQYF.

As DNA, the CDR3 is TGTGCCAGCAGCGGTTCGAGGCTGGGGCTGAATTCACCCCTCCACTTT. Amino acids: CASSGSRLGLNSPLHF. The chain carries TRBV11-3 and TRBJ1-6; possibly TRBD1 for D (5 bases). The V end lost 5 bases, the J end lost 7 bases, and 18 bases lay between the germline ends. Germline loops: CDR1 SGHNT, CDR2 YENEEA. This CDR3 is built from 16 residues.

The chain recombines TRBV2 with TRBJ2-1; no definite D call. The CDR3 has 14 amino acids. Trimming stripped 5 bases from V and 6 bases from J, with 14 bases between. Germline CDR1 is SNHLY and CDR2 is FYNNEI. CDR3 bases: TGTGCCAGCAGTTCGATTCGAGTGTTCAATGAGCAGTTCTTC. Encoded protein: CASSSIRVFNEQFF.

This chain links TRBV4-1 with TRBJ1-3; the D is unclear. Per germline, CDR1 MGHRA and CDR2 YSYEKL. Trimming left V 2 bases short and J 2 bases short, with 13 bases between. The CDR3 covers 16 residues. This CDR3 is CASSQLIPGTGNTIYF. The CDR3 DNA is TGCGCCAGCAGCCAACTAATCCCCGGCACTGGAAACACCATATATTTT.

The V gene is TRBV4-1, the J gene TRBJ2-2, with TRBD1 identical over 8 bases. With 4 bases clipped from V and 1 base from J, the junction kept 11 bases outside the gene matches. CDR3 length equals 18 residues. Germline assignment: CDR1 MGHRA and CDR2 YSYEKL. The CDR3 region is CASSRRFPGQVNTGELFF. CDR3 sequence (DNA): TGCGCCAGCAGCCGGAGATTTCCGGGACAGGTGAACACCGGGGAGCTGTTTTTT.

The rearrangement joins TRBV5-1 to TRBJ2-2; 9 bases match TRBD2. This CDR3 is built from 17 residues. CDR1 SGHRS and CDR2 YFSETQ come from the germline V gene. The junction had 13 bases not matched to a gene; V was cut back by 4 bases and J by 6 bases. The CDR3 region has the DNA TGCGCCAGCAGCGGAGGCGGGTTAGCGGGAGCTTCCGGGGAGCTGTTTTTT. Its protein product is CASSGGGLAGASGELFF. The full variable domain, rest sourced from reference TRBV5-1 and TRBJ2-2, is KAGVTQTPRYLIKTRGQQVTLSCSPISGHRSVSWYQQTPGQGLQFLFEYFSETQRNKGNFPGRFSGRQFSNSRSEMNVSTLELGDSALYLCASSGGGLAGASGELFFGEGSRLTVL.

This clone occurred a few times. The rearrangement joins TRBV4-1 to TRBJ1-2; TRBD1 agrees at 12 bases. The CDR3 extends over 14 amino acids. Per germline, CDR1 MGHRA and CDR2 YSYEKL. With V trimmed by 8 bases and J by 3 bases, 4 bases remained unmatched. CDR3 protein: CASGGQGADYGYTF. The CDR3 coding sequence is TGCGCCAGCGGGGGACAGGGGGCGGACTATGGCTACACCTTC.

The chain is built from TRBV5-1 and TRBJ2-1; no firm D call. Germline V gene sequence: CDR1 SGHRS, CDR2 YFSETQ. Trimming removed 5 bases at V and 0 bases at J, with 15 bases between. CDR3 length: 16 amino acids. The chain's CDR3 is CASSWSPVTSYNEQFF. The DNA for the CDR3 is TGCGCCAGCAGTTGGTCCCCTGTAACCTCCTACAATGAGCAGTTCTTC.

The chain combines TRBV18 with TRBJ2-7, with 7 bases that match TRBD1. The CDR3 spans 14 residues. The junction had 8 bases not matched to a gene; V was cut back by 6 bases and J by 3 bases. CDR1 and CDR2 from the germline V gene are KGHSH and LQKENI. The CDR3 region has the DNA TGTGCCAGCTCGTGGGGGACAGATGTCTACGAGCAGTACTTC. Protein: CASSWGTDVYEQYF.

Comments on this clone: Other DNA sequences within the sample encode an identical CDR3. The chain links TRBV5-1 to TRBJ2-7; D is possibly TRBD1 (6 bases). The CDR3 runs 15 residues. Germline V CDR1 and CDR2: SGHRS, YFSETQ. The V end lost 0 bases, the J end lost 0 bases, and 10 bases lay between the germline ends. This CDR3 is CASSLGTAISYEQYF. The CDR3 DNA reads TGCGCCAGCAGCTTGGGGACAGCCATCTCCTACGAGCAGTACTTC.

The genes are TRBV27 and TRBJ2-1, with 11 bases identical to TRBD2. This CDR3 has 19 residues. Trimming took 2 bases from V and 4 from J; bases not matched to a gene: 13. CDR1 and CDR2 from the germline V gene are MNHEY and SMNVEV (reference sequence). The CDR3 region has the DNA TGTGCCAGCAGTTTACTAGCGGGAGGAGGGGGGGTCGTTTACAATGAGCAGTTCTTC. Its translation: CASSLLAGGGGVVYNEQFF.

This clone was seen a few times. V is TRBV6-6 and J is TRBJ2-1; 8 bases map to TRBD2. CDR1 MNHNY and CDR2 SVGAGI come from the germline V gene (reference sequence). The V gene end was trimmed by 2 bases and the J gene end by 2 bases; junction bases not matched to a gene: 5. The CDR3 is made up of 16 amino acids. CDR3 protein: CASSYRLAGPYNEQFF. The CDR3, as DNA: TGTGCCAGCAGTTACAGGCTAGCGGGCCCCTACAATGAGCAGTTCTTC.

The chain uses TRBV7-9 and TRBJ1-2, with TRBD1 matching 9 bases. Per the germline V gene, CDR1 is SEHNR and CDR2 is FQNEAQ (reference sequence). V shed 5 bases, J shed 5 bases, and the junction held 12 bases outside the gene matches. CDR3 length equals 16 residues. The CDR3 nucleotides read TGTGCCAGCAGCAAGCGAAACCCGGGACAGGGATATGGCTACACCTTC. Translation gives CASSKRNPGQGYGYTF.

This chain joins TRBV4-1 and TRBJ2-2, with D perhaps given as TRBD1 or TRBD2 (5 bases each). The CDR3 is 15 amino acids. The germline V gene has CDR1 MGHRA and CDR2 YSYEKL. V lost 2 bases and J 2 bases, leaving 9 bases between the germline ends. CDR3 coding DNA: TGCGCCAGCAGCCAACGGGGCGAAAACACCGGGGAGCTGTTTTTT. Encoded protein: CASSQRGENTGELFF.

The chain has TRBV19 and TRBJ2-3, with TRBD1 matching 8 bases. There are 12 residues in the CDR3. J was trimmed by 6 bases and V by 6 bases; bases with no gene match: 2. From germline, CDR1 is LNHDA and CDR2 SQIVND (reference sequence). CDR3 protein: CASSRTGDTQYF. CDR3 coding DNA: TGTGCCAGTAGCCGGACAGGGGATACGCAGTATTTT. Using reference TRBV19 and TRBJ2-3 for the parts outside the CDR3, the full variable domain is DGGITQSPKYLFRKEGQNVTLSCEQNLNHDAMYWYRQDPGQGLRLIYYSQIVNDFQKGDIAEGYSVSREKKESFPLTVTSAQKNPTAFYLCASSRTGDTQYFGPGTRLTVL.

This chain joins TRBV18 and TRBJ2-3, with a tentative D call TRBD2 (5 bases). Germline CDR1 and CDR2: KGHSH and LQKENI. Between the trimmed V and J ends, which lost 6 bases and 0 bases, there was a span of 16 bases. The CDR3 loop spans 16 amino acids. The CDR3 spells CASSRTRGVSTDTQYF. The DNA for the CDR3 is TGTGCCAGCTCTCGAACTAGAGGAGTAAGCACAGATACGCAGTATTTT.

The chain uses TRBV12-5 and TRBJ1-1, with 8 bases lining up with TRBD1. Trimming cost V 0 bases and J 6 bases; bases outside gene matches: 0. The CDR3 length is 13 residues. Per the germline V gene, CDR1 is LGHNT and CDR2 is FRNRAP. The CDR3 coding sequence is TGTGCTAGTGGTTTGGTGACAGGGGCTGAAGCTTTCTTT. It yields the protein CASGLVTGAEAFF. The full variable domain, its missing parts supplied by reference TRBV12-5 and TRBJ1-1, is DARVTQTPRHKVTEMGQEVTMRCQPILGHNTVFWYRQTMMQGLELLAYFRNRAPLDDSGMPKDRFSAEMPDATLATLKIQPSEPRDSAVYFCASGLVTGAEAFFGQGTRLTVV.

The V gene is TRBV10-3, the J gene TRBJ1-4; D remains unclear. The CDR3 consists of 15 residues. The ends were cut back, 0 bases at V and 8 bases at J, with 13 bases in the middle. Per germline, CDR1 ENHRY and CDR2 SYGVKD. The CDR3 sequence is CAISESRREGEKLFF. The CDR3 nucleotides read TGTGCCATCAGTGAGTCGCGAAGGGAAGGGGAAAAACTGTTTTTT.

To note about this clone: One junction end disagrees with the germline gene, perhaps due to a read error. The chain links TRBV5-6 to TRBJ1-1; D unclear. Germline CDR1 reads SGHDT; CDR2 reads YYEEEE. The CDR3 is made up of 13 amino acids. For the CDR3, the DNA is TGTGCCAGCAGCTTGGTGCCAGGTTCCCAGGAGCTCTTT. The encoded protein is CASSLVPGSQELF.

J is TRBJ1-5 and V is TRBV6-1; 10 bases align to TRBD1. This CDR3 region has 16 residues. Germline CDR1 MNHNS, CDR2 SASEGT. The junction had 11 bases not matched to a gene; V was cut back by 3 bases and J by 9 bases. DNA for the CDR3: TGTGCCAGCAGTGACCGGGACAGGGGTCCTCATGGGCCCCAGCATTTT. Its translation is CASSDRDRGPHGPQHF.

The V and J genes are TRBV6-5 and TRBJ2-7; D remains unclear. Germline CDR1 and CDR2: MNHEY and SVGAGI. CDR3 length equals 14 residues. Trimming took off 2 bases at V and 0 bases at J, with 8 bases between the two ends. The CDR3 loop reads CASSYESSSYEQYF. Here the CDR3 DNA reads TGTGCCAGCAGTTACGAAAGCAGCTCCTACGAGCAGTACTTC.

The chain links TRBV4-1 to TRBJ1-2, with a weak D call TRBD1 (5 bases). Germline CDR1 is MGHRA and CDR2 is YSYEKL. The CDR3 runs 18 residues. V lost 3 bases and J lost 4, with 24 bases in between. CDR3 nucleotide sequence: TGCGCCAGCAGCCAGGCACACATCGGGACCACGAGTCTCTATGGCTACACCTTC. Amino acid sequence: CASSQAHIGTTSLYGYTF.

CDR3 residues: CASSHDLPQGRVRETQYF. The CDR3 DNA follows: TGCGCCAGCAGCCATGATCTCCCACAGGGTCGCGTACGAGAGACCCAGTACTTC. The chain employs TRBV4-3 and TRBJ2-5; possible D gene TRBD1, 6 bases. Germline assignment: CDR1 LGHNA and CDR2 YSLEER. The CDR3 extends over 18 amino acids. V lost 3 bases to trimming and J lost 4 bases, with 24 bases between them.

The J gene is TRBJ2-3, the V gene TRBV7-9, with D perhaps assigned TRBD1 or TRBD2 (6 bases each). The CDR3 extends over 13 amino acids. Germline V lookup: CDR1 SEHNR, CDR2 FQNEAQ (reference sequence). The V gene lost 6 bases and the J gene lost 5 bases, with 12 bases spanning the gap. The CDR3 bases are TGTGCCAGCAGTACAAGGGGGGAAGATACGCAGTATTTT. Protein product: CASSTRGEDTQYF.

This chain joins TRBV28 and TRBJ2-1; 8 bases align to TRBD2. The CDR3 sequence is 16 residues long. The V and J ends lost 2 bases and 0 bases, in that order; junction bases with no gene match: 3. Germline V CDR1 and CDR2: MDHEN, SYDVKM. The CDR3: CASSLDGRASYNEQFF. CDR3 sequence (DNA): TGTGCCAGCAGTTTAGACGGGAGGGCCTCCTACAATGAGCAGTTCTTC.